One and the same sample provided the 22 T cell receptor beta chains below, sequenced in a study of blood T cell repertoires in COVID-19. TCRdb's copy holds only in-frame clones and misses some; the assay was immunoSEQ multiplex PCR. The repertoire consists of 35,000 to 50,000 clones, with about 80% occurring once and the leading ten covering about 24%. Sequencing input: peripheral blood. The receptors shown here come from a human donor with acute or convalescent COVID-19. The donor label of this sample is uncertain.

This clone was observed once. The CDR3 bases are TGTGCCAGTATGCGACAGGGCCCTAATGAAAAACTGTTTTTT. Residues: CASMRQGPNEKLFF. The genes are TRBV19 and TRBJ1-4; the match to TRBD1 covers 7 bases. V lost 7 bases, J lost 3 bases, and 5 bases stayed unmatched. The CDR3 is 14 residues long. Looked up from germline, CDR1 is LNHDA and CDR2 is SQIVND (reference sequence).

This chain joins TRBV7-2 and TRBJ1-2; D ambiguous. The CDR3 loop spans 14 amino acids. Looked up from germline, CDR1 is SGHTA and CDR2 is FQGNSA. With 3 bases removed from V and 4 bases from J, the gap between germline ends came to 12 bases. The CDR3 nucleotides are TGTGCCAGCAGCTTTAGTAAATCCGCCTATGGCTACACCTTC. It yields the protein CASSFSKSAYGYTF.

The V and J genes are TRBV5-1 and TRBJ1-4; TRBD1 matches at 9 bases. The germline gives CDR1 SGHRS, CDR2 YFSETQ. The CDR3 has 15 residues. The ends lost 0 bases at V and 11 bases at J; junction bases unmatched: 8. CDR3 region: CASSLGGQGFAKLFF. In DNA, the CDR3 is TGCGCCAGCAGCTTGGGGGGACAGGGTTTTGCGAAACTGTTTTTT.

The chain is built from TRBV27 and TRBJ1-2, with 7 bases fitting TRBD1. The CDR3 loop spans 16 amino acids. The germline V gene has CDR1 MNHEY and CDR2 SMNVEV (reference sequence). Germline trimming cut 4 bases from V and 0 bases from J; bases unmatched to any gene: 8. CDR3 residues: CASSYMTGTSNYGYTF. The DNA of the CDR3 is TGTGCCAGCAGTTACATGACAGGGACTTCTAACTATGGCTACACCTTC.

The genes are TRBV3-1 (or the pseudogene TRBV3-2) and TRBJ1-5; D gene unclear. CDR1 is LGHDT and CDR2 is YNNKEL in the germline V gene (reference sequence). V gave up 1 base and J gave up 7 bases, with 5 bases separating them. CDR3 length: 12 amino acids. CDR3 nucleotide sequence: TGTGCCAGCAGCCAAGGCGAACAGCCCCAGCATTTT. Protein product: CASSQGEQPQHF.

This clone has more than one count but fewer than ten. The V and J genes are TRBV9 and TRBJ2-1; tentatively, D is TRBD2 (6 bases). The CDR3 length is 18 residues. Trimming stripped 0 bases from V and 0 bases from J, with 16 bases between. Germline CDR1 is SGDLS and CDR2 is YYNGEE. CDR3 DNA sequence: TGTGCCAGCAGCGTAGGCCTCGGGGCACTAGCCTCCTACAATGAGCAGTTCTTC. Its translation: CASSVGLGALASYNEQFF. Based on the CDR3 plus reference TRBV9 and TRBJ2-1, the full variable domain is DSGVTQTPKHLITATGQRVTLRCSPRSGDLSVYWYQQSLDQGLQFLIQYYNGEERAKGNILERFSAQQFPDLHSELNLSSLELGDSALYFCASSVGLGALASYNEQFFGPGTRLTVL.

The chain is built from TRBV24-1 and TRBJ1-2, with 7 positions matching TRBD1. This CDR3 is 13 amino acids long. The germline V gene has CDR1 KGHDR and CDR2 SFDVKD. The ends lost 6 bases at V and 7 bases at J; junction bases unmatched: 7. This CDR3 is CATSRGGGAGYTF. As DNA, the CDR3 is TGTGCCACCAGTAGAGGAGGGGGCGCTGGCTACACCTTC.

V usage is TRBV6-4 and J usage is TRBJ2-6; weak D call: TRBD2 (7 bases). V lost 0 bases, J lost 4 bases, and 10 bases lay in between. The CDR3 has 16 amino acids. From germline, CDR1 is MRHNA and CDR2 SNTAGT. The CDR3 DNA sequence: TGTGCCAGCAGTGACTCGGGGGGGGCCGGGGCCAACGTCCTGACTTTC. This gives the protein CASSDSGGAGANVLTF.

The chain combines TRBV5-1 with TRBJ2-3; TRBD1 aligns across 8 bases. V trimming: 4 bases; J trimming: 5 bases; junction bases outside the gene matches: 6. The CDR3 totals 14 residues. Germline V gene data show CDR1 as SGHRS and CDR2 as YFSETQ. CDR3 nucleotide sequence: TGCGCCAGCAGCCCCGGGACAGGTGTAGATACGCAGTATTTT. Translating gives CASSPGTGVDTQYF. Combining the CDR3 with reference TRBV5-1 and TRBJ2-3 gives the whole variable domain KAGVTQTPRYLIKTRGQQVTLSCSPISGHRSVSWYQQTPGQGLQFLFEYFSETQRNKGNFPGRFSGRQFSNSRSEMNVSTLELGDSALYLCASSPGTGVDTQYFGPGTRLTVL.

This chain joins TRBV19 and TRBJ1-4; 9 bases align to TRBD1. This CDR3 has 15 amino acids. The ends lost 7 bases at V and 8 bases at J; junction bases unmatched: 11. Germline CDR1 and CDR2: LNHDA and SQIVND (reference sequence). CDR3 sequence (DNA): TGTGCCAGTATAACCCCGGGACAGGGTCCCGAAAAACTGTTTTTT. Translating it yields CASITPGQGPEKLFF.

The gene calls are TRBV19 and TRBJ1-4; 7 bases align to TRBD1. V lost 6 bases, J lost 7 bases, and 11 bases stayed unmatched. Germline V gene lookup returns CDR1 LNHDA and CDR2 SQIVND (reference sequence). The CDR3 totals 15 residues. DNA of the CDR3: TGTGCCAGTAGGTCCAGCAGGGGGAGTAGTGAAAAACTGTTTTTT. Translating gives CASRSSRGSSEKLFF.

This clone occurred once. The chain combines TRBV7-9 with TRBJ1-1; D unresolved. V dropped 1 base and J dropped 1 base, with 13 bases sitting between them. This CDR3 comprises 16 residues. CDR1 and CDR2 from the germline V gene are SEHNR and FQNEAQ (reference sequence). In DNA form, the CDR3 reads TGTGCCAGCAGCTTAGGACTGAGCGGAGGGAACACTGAAGCTTTCTTT. It encodes CASSLGLSGGNTEAFF.

The gene calls are TRBV3-1 (or the pseudogene TRBV3-2) and TRBJ1-1; D is unclear. CDR1 LGHDT and CDR2 YNNKEL come from the germline V gene (reference sequence). V was pared by 1 base and J by 5 bases, with 11 bases between. The CDR3 spans 14 residues. DNA of the CDR3: TGTGCCAGCAGCCAAGGAACGCGGTTTACTGAAGCTTTCTTT. Translated, it gives CASSQGTRFTEAFF.

This clone has just one count. The chain joins TRBV5-1 to TRBJ1-1, with 11 bases identical to TRBD1. The germline gives CDR1 SGHRS, CDR2 YFSETQ. The trim removed 3 bases at V and 4 bases at J, leaving 8 bases unmatched. The CDR3 consists of 16 residues. Here the CDR3 reads CASSSPGQGGFTEAFF. Here the CDR3 DNA reads TGCGCCAGCAGCTCTCCGGGACAGGGGGGGTTCACTGAAGCTTTCTTT. Variable domain in full (rest from reference TRBV5-1 and TRBJ1-1): KAGVTQTPRYLIKTRGQQVTLSCSPISGHRSVSWYQQTPGQGLQFLFEYFSETQRNKGNFPGRFSGRQFSNSRSEMNVSTLELGDSALYLCASSSPGQGGFTEAFFGQGTRLTVV.

V is TRBV19 and J is TRBJ1-1, with no clear D. This CDR3 has 14 residues. V gave up 3 bases and J gave up 7 bases, with 15 bases separating them. The V gene's germline CDR1 is LNHDA and CDR2 SQIVND (reference sequence). The DNA for the CDR3 is TGTGCCAGTAGTATTCCTCGGGATAGCGATGAAGCTTTCTTT. Translating gives CASSIPRDSDEAFF.

This chain links TRBV3-1 (or the pseudogene TRBV3-2) with TRBJ2-1, with a tentative D call TRBD2 (5 bases). In germline, CDR1 is LGHDT, CDR2 YNNKEL (reference sequence). Trimming took 0 bases from V and 15 from J, leaving 15 bases between them. This CDR3 is built from 13 residues. In DNA, the CDR3 is TGTGCCAGCAGCCAAGACCGGACTCTCAACCCGTTCTTC. The encoded protein is CASSQDRTLNPFF.

The chain is built from TRBV13 and TRBJ1-2; TRBD1 is a possible D gene (6 bases). The CDR3 has 14 residues. CDR1 and CDR2 from the germline V gene are PRHDT and FYEKMQ (reference sequence). Trimming pared 0 bases from V and 2 bases from J, leaving 7 bases between. Here the CDR3 DNA reads TGTGCCAGCAGCTTAGGGCAGGGGAACTATGGCTACACCTTC. It translates to CASSLGQGNYGYTF.

V gene TRBV14 combines with J gene TRBJ2-1; tentative D call: TRBD2 (6 bases). Deletions cut 0 bases from V and 2 bases from J, with 11 bases between. The germline V gene has CDR1 SGHDN and CDR2 FVKESK. The CDR3 has 16 residues. For the CDR3, the DNA is TGTGCCAGCAGCCAAGATCCCGGACTACCCTACAATGAGCAGTTCTTC. Protein product: CASSQDPGLPYNEQFF.

This chain connects TRBV5-1 to TRBJ1-2; D is unresolved. V lost 0 bases, J lost 2 bases, and 8 bases lay in between. The CDR3 sequence is 14 residues long. Looked up from germline, CDR1 is SGHRS and CDR2 is YFSETQ. The CDR3, as DNA: TGCGCCAGCAGCTTGGCCCGTCTAAACTATGGCTACACCTTC. Its protein is CASSLARLNYGYTF.

The V and J genes are TRBV5-1 and TRBJ2-7, with D maybe TRBD2 (6 bases). The CDR3 length is 13 residues. Looked up from germline, CDR1 is SGHRS and CDR2 is YFSETQ. V dropped 3 bases and J dropped 4 bases, with 11 bases sitting between them. The CDR3 nucleotides are TGCGCCAGCAGCTCCTATGGGAGGTACGAGCAGTACTTC. Translation gives CASSSYGRYEQYF.

The rearrangement uses TRBV7-9 and TRBJ1-2, with 9 nucleotides matching TRBD1. This CDR3 comprises 15 residues. CDR1 and CDR2 (germline): SEHNR, FQNEAQ (reference sequence). J lost 6 bases, V lost 5 bases, and 10 bases had no gene match. The CDR3 protein is CASSQARDRVHGYTF. The CDR3, as DNA: TGTGCCAGCAGCCAGGCCCGGGACAGGGTTCATGGCTACACCTTC.

This rearrangement joins TRBV7-9 to TRBJ2-1, with D maybe TRBD2 (5 bases). The germline CDR1 and CDR2 sequences are SEHNR and FQNEAQ (reference sequence). This CDR3 contains 15 residues. V was trimmed by 5 bases and J by 2 bases, leaving 13 bases between them. CDR3 residues: CASSLGDHPYNEQFF. CDR3 DNA: TGTGCCAGCAGCCTGGGAGACCATCCCTACAATGAGCAGTTCTTC.